The rows below give T cell receptor beta chains drawn from one sample of a study of blood T cell repertoires in COVID-19. The protocol was immunoSEQ multiplex PCR, while the TCRdb copy is restricted to in-frame clones and leaves out a portion. Here the sample spans 70,000 to 95,000 clones, roughly 89% being singletons. Sequences were obtained from peripheral blood. These receptors were collected from a woman of 80 years or more with active COVID-19. CDR3s include the opening cysteine and the closing phenylalanine or tryptophan.

j_call v_call cdr3_aa
TRBJ1-1 TRBV6-5 CASSLGGADTEAFF
TRBJ2-7 TRBV7-2 CASSSRDRGQYEQYF
TRBJ1-2 TRBV29-1 CSGLAGGGYGYTF
TRBJ1-1 TRBV20-1 CSASPDREENTEAFF
TRBJ2-2 TRBV10-3 CAMSSGRTNTGELFF
TRBJ2-1 TRBV10-3 CAISVEQFGEQFF
TRBJ2-7 TRBV24-1 CATSVLGQMRTYEQYF
TRBJ2-7 TRBV10-1 CASSRGDRNEQYF
TRBJ1-2 TRBV9 CASSALGDRDYGYTF
TRBJ2-3 TRBV7-9 CASSDFGGQNTDTQYF
TRBJ2-1 TRBV7-2 CASTLVLAVYNEQFF
TRBJ2-7 TRBV20-1 CSASQGIYEQYF
TRBJ1-4 TRBV5-6 CASSLIQNNEKLFF
TRBJ2-1 TRBV19 CASSIDGTSVSEQFF
TRBJ2-2 TRBV27 CASSFRREHTGELFF
TRBJ1-2 TRBV7-2 CASSLTRDWGNYGYTF
TRBJ1-6 TRBV28 CASSEMTGGVNNSPLHF
TRBJ1-1 TRBV29-1 CSVFRDSGTEAFF
TRBJ2-7 TRBV7-2 CASSYRTWSSYEQYF
TRBJ2-7 TRBV6-5 CASSYSGTSGYEQYF
TRBJ1-2 TRBV6-5 CASSQDRAGGYTF
TRBJ1-5 TRBV5-6 CASSRRGAVNQPQHF
TRBJ2-3 TRBV10-3 CAIKGGSTDTQYF
TRBJ1-1 TRBV6-5 CPSADTEAFF
TRBJ1-1 TRBV6-5 CATLRTVNTEAFF
TRBJ2-7 TRBV5-4 CASSLASAGGLLGEQYF
TRBJ2-7 TRBV19 CASSIQGTAYEQYF
TRBJ2-6 TRBV7-2 CASSPRVAGANVLTF
TRBJ2-7 TRBV10-3 CATLEGVGEQYF
TRBJ2-5 TRBV7-8 CASSLGPPGPQETQYF
TRBJ2-1 TRBV7-8 CASSSYRDWAEQFF
TRBJ2-3 TRBV7-9 CASSSLVGAEGTDTQYF
TRBJ2-2 TRBV28 CASSPIGGGRGELFF
TRBJ2-2 TRBV7-2 CASSPLLAGTGELFF
TRBJ1-1 TRBV15 CATSRDGATEAFF
TRBJ2-7 TRBV5-1 CASSVTGLEAAEQYF
TRBJ1-5 TRBV6-6 CASSSWGGGGNQPQHF
TRBJ2-4 TRBV16 CASSGQGATKNIQYF
TRBJ2-7 TRBV11-3 CASSRDSYEQYF
TRBJ2-1 TRBV5-4 CASSLGHRSHNEQFF
TRBJ2-2 TRBV11-3 CASSLGLAVAGGELFF
TRBJ2-5 TRBV18 CASSPTGGMLRSEETQYF
TRBJ1-2 TRBV6-6 CASSTGGYGYTF
TRBJ1-2 TRBV7-2 CASSLDRAPNYGYTF
TRBJ1-5 TRBV7-6 CASSLGPALQGYNQPQHF
TRBJ2-5 TRBV5-4 CASSLEGQGETQYF
TRBJ2-7 TRBV10-3 CATLRGGSSYEQYF
TRBJ2-7 TRBV19 CASSIDPSGRSEQYF
TRBJ2-2 TRBV5-1 CASSLVVGGSGELFF
TRBJ2-1 TRBV12-3/TRBV12-4 CASSTDRAPRQFF
TRBJ2-5 TRBV5-1 CASSWTGEKGTQYF
TRBJ1-1 TRBV7-9 CASSWDRGLGTEAFF
TRBJ1-6 TRBV3-1/TRBV3-2 CASSQDRQDNSPLHF
TRBJ1-6 TRBV3-1/TRBV3-2 CASSPGQGNSPLHF
TRBJ2-7 TRBV28 CASRRLTGLGEQYF
TRBJ1-1 TRBV27 CASSSWGTTEAFF
TRBJ1-4 TRBV19 CASRNRRSTNEKLFF
TRBJ2-7 TRBV15 CATSSLGGGSYEQYF
TRBJ1-6 TRBV5-6 CASSTGTALPDNSPLHF